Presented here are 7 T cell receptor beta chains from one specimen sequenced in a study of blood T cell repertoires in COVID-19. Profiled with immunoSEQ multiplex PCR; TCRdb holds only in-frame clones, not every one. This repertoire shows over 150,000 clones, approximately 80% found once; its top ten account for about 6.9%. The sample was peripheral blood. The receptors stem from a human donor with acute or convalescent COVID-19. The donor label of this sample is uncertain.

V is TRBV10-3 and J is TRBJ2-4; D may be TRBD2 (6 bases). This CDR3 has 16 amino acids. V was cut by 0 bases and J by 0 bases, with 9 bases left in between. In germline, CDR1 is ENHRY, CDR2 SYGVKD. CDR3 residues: CAISESGGRAKNIQYF. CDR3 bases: TGTGCCATCAGTGAGTCGGGAGGACGAGCCAAAAACATTCAGTACTTC.

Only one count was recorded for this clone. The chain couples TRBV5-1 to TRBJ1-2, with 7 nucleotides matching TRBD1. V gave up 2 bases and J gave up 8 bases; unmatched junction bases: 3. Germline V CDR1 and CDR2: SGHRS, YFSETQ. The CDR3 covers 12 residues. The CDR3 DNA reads TGCGCCAGCAGCTTACAGGGGAAAGGCTACACCTTC. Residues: CASSLQGKGYTF.

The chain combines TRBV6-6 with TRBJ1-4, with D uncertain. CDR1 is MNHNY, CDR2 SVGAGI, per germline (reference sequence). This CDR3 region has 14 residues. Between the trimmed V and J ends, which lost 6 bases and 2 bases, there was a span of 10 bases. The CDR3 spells CASRGWRTNEKLFF. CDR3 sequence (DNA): TGTGCCAGCAGGGGGTGGAGGACTAATGAAAAACTGTTTTTT.

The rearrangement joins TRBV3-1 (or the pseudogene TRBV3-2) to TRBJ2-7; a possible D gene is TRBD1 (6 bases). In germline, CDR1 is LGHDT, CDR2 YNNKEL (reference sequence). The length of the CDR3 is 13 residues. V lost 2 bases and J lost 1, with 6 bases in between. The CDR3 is CASSQQGSYEQYF. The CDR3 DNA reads TGTGCCAGCAGCCAACAGGGGTCCTACGAGCAGTACTTC.

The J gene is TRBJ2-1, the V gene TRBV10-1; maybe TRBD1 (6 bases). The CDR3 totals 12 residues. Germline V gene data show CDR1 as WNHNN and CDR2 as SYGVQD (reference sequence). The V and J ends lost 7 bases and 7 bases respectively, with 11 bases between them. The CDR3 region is CASTNDRNEQFF. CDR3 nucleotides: TGCGCCAGCACTAATGACAGGAATGAGCAGTTCTTC.

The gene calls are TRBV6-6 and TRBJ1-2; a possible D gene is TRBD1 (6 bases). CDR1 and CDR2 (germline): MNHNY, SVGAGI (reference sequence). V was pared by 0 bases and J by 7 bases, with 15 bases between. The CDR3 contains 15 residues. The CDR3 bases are TGTGCCAGCAGTTACTCAGAATTCCTCAGGGGTGGCTACACCTTC. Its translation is CASSYSEFLRGGYTF.

CDR3 sequence reads: CSVEDSLYGYTF. CDR3 in DNA: TGCAGCGTTGAGGACAGCCTCTACGGCTACACCTTC. The genes are TRBV29-1 and TRBJ1-2, with D perhaps TRBD1 (6 bases). V dropped 3 bases and J dropped 8 bases, with 13 bases sitting between them. This CDR3 contains 12 residues. Germline lookup yields CDR1 SQVTM and CDR2 ANQGSEA.